This T cell receptor (beta chain) was sequenced during a study of T cell responses to AZD1222 COVID-19 vaccine. Study-wide points: Repertoires were sampled only after the peak T cell response. Nearly half of spike-specific TCRs reportedly go after variant regions that carry no mutations. White British donors predominated, females outnumbered males, and clonal diversity was possibly underestimated.

The method was immunoSEQ multiplex PCR; TCRdb's version includes in-frame clones alone and lacks a portion of them. The sample contains 100,000 or so clones, around 90% of which appear only once. For this clone: The antigen is not known.

The sample consisted of peripheral blood, taken on day 0 of AZD1222 vaccination. This clonotype originated in an adult in good health.

CDR3 nucleotides: TGTGCCAGCAGCCGAGGACTCGTTAATCAGCCCCAGCATTTT. Its protein is CASSRGLVNQPQHF. The chain recombines TRBV21-1 with TRBJ1-5. TRBV21-1 is deemed a pseudogene. The CDR3 consists of 14 residues.